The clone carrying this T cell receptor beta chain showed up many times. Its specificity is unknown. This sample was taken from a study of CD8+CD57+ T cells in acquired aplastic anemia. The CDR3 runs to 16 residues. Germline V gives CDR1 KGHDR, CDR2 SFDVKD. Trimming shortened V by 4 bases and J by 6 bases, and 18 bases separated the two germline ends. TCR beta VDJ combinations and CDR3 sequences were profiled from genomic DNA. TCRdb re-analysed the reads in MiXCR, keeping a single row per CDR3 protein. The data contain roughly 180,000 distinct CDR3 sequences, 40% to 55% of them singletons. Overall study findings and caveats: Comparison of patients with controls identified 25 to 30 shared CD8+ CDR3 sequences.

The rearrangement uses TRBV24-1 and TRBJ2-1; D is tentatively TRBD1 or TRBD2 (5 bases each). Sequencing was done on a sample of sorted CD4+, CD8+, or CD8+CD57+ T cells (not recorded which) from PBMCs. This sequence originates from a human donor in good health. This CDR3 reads CATSDPGTEYFNEQFF. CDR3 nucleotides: TGTGCCACCAGTGACCCCGGGACGGAATATTTCAATGAGCAGTTCTTC.